Listed below are T cell receptor beta chains from one sample, sequenced in a study of cytomegalovirus exposure and HLA in healthy donors. Method: immunoSEQ multiplex PCR; TCRdb's copy keeps in-frame clones and lacks some. The top ten clones hold 12% of a sample with some 76,000 clones, about three quarters of them seen once. Sequencing was carried out using PBMCs. The receptors were gathered from a male donor in good health and CMV-seropositive. Each CDR3 is given with its conserved first and last residue. Each record gives: J gene, clone size, V gene, D gene, CDR3 protein, CDR3 DNA. The D gene is left open where the match is weak. Rows may omit the clone size; those that give it use once, few, many or a size class.

j_call: TRBJ2-1; clone_size: .; v_call: TRBV6-5; d_call: TRBD2; cdr3_aa: CASSPPGGVHNEQFF; cdr3_nt: TGTGCCAGCAGCCCGCCCGGGGGGGTCCACAATGAGCAGTTCTTC
j_call: TRBJ1-2; clone_size: .; v_call: TRBV6-6; d_call: TRBD1; cdr3_aa: CASSYSGTGDYGYTF; cdr3_nt: TGTGCCAGCAGTTACTCGGGGACAGGGGACTATGGCTACACCTTC
j_call: TRBJ2-2; clone_size: .; v_call: TRBV4-1; d_call: .; cdr3_aa: CASSQRLPGQSTGELFF; cdr3_nt: TGCGCCAGCAGCCAACGACTACCGGGACAAAGCACCGGGGAGCTGTTTTTT
j_call: TRBJ2-7; clone_size: .; v_call: TRBV5-6; d_call: TRBD2; cdr3_aa: CASSFSGRANSYEQYF; cdr3_nt: TGTGCCAGCAGCTTCAGCGGGAGGGCCAACTCCTACGAGCAGTACTTC
j_call: TRBJ2-1; clone_size: .; v_call: TRBV27; d_call: .; cdr3_aa: CASSFRRSSNEQFF; cdr3_nt: TGTGCCAGCAGTTTTAGGAGGTCCTCCAATGAGCAGTTCTTC
j_call: TRBJ2-2; clone_size: .; v_call: TRBV5-1; d_call: TRBD2; cdr3_aa: CASSWQGGSTGELFF; cdr3_nt: TGCGCCAGCAGCTGGCAGGGCGGGAGCACCGGGGAGCTGTTTTTT
j_call: TRBJ1-2; clone_size: .; v_call: TRBV7-9; d_call: TRBD1; cdr3_aa: CASSDRDRDYGYTF; cdr3_nt: TGTGCCAGCAGCGACCGGGACAGGGACTATGGCTACACCTTC
j_call: TRBJ1-2; clone_size: .; v_call: TRBV23-1; d_call: TRBD1; cdr3_aa: CASSPPGQGADYGYTF; cdr3_nt: TGCGCCAGCAGTCCCCCAGGACAGGGGGCCGACTATGGCTACACCTTC
j_call: TRBJ2-1; clone_size: .; v_call: TRBV7-3; d_call: TRBD2; cdr3_aa: CASSLLGGGRNNEQFF; cdr3_nt: TGTGCCAGCAGCTTATTGGGCGGGGGGAGAAACAATGAGCAGTTCTTC
j_call: TRBJ2-7; clone_size: .; v_call: TRBV7-3; d_call: .; cdr3_aa: CASSLSRDSYEQYF; cdr3_nt: TGTGCCAGCAGCTTGTCCAGGGACTCCTACGAGCAGTACTTC
j_call: TRBJ2-1; clone_size: .; v_call: TRBV6-6; d_call: .; cdr3_aa: CASSDSFLTPWRKFF; cdr3_nt: TGTGCCAGCAGCGATTCCTTCTTGACCCCCTGGAGGAAGTTCTTC
j_call: TRBJ2-7; clone_size: once; v_call: TRBV6-5; d_call: .; cdr3_aa: CASSYNRVYEQYF; cdr3_nt: TGTGCCAGCAGTTACAACAGGGTCTACGAGCAGTACTTC
j_call: TRBJ2-5; clone_size: .; v_call: TRBV9; d_call: .; cdr3_aa: CASTETQYF; cdr3_nt: TGTGCCAGCACTGAGACCCAGTACTTC
j_call: TRBJ1-2; clone_size: .; v_call: TRBV25-1; d_call: TRBD1; cdr3_aa: CASSPDRFLNGYTF; cdr3_nt: TGTGCCAGCAGTCCGGACAGGTTCTTGAATGGCTACACCTTC
j_call: TRBJ1-3; clone_size: .; v_call: TRBV9; d_call: .; cdr3_aa: CASSVDVSSGNTIYF; cdr3_nt: TGTGCCAGCAGCGTAGACGTTAGCTCTGGAAACACCATATATTTT
j_call: TRBJ2-3; clone_size: .; v_call: TRBV11-2; d_call: TRBD2; cdr3_aa: CASSLLAGSSTDTQYF; cdr3_nt: TGTGCCAGCAGCTTACTAGCGGGCAGTAGCACAGATACGCAGTATTTT
j_call: TRBJ2-7; clone_size: .; v_call: TRBV9; d_call: .; cdr3_aa: CASSVALGYEQYF; cdr3_nt: TGTGCCAGCAGCGTAGCACTAGGATACGAGCAGTACTTC
j_call: TRBJ2-5; clone_size: once; v_call: TRBV27; d_call: TRBD2; cdr3_aa: CASRGLAGGPTGTQYF; cdr3_nt: TGTGCCAGCAGGGGACTAGCGGGGGGGCCGACCGGGACCCAGTACTTC
j_call: TRBJ2-2; clone_size: .; v_call: TRBV5-4; d_call: TRBD2; cdr3_aa: CASSLVAGAWTGELFF; cdr3_nt: TGTGCCAGCAGCTTGGTAGCGGGAGCGTGGACCGGGGAGCTGTTTTTT
j_call: TRBJ2-7; clone_size: .; v_call: TRBV7-5; d_call: .; cdr3_aa: CVRSLYDRGPVYEQYF; cdr3_nt: TGTGTCAGAAGCTTATACGACAGGGGGCCCGTCTACGAGCAGTACTTC
j_call: TRBJ2-7; clone_size: .; v_call: TRBV27; d_call: .; cdr3_aa: CASSLTPPGDYGDEQYF; cdr3_nt: TGTGCCAGCAGTTTAACCCCCCCCGGTGACTATGGGGACGAGCAGTACTTC
j_call: TRBJ1-5; clone_size: once; v_call: TRBV19; d_call: TRBD1; cdr3_aa: CATSVQGAHQPQHF; cdr3_nt: TGTGCCACCTCAGTCCAGGGGGCGCATCAGCCCCAGCATTTT
j_call: TRBJ1-6; clone_size: .; v_call: TRBV27; d_call: TRBD1; cdr3_aa: CASSLTGGGNSPLHF; cdr3_nt: TGTGCCAGCAGTTTGACAGGGGGCGGCAATTCACCCCTCCACTTT
j_call: TRBJ2-7; clone_size: .; v_call: TRBV5-4; d_call: TRBD2; cdr3_aa: CASSSKTSGNSRREQYF; cdr3_nt: TGTGCCAGCAGCTCTAAGACTAGCGGAAACTCCCGGAGGGAGCAGTACTTC
j_call: TRBJ2-5; clone_size: .; v_call: TRBV10-1; d_call: .; cdr3_aa: CASSETTGHQETQYF; cdr3_nt: TGCGCCAGCAGTGAAACGACAGGCCACCAAGAGACCCAGTACTTC
j_call: TRBJ2-5; clone_size: .; v_call: TRBV18; d_call: .; cdr3_aa: CASSPYQETQYF; cdr3_nt: TGTGCCAGCTCTCCGTACCAAGAGACCCAGTACTTC
j_call: TRBJ1-1; clone_size: .; v_call: TRBV7-2; d_call: TRBD1; cdr3_aa: CASSPTGGPGRTEAFF; cdr3_nt: TGTGCCAGCAGCCCGACAGGGGGCCCTGGGAGGACTGAAGCTTTCTTT
j_call: TRBJ1-2; clone_size: .; v_call: TRBV10-3; d_call: .; cdr3_aa: CAISLTGGNYGYTF; cdr3_nt: TGTGCCATCAGTTTGACGGGGGGAAACTATGGCTACACCTTC
j_call: TRBJ2-7; clone_size: .; v_call: TRBV27; d_call: .; cdr3_aa: CASSDQGHGYEQYF; cdr3_nt: TGTGCCAGCAGTGATCAGGGGCATGGGTACGAGCAGTACTTC
j_call: TRBJ2-1; clone_size: .; v_call: TRBV4-2; d_call: TRBD2; cdr3_aa: CASSQESSGSLDEQFF; cdr3_nt: TGTGCCAGCAGCCAAGAGTCTAGCGGTTCTTTAGATGAGCAGTTCTTC
j_call: TRBJ2-3; clone_size: few; v_call: TRBV9; d_call: TRBD2; cdr3_aa: CASSGRLAGVTDTQYF; cdr3_nt: TGTGCCAGCAGCGGAAGACTAGCGGGGGTCACAGATACGCAGTATTTT
j_call: TRBJ2-7; clone_size: .; v_call: TRBV7-2; d_call: TRBD1; cdr3_aa: CASSFSGTGVNEQYF; cdr3_nt: TGTGCCAGCAGTTTTTCCGGGACAGGGGTCAACGAGCAGTACTTC
j_call: TRBJ2-2; clone_size: .; v_call: TRBV5-1; d_call: TRBD2; cdr3_aa: CASRSGLAGGNTGELFF; cdr3_nt: TGCGCCAGCAGGTCGGGACTAGCGGGGGGGAACACCGGGGAGCTGTTTTTT
j_call: TRBJ2-5; clone_size: .; v_call: TRBV11-2; d_call: .; cdr3_aa: CASSSGIVETQYF; cdr3_nt: TGTGCCAGCAGCTCCGGTATCGTGGAGACCCAGTACTTC